This T cell receptor (beta chain) was captured by sequencing in a study of radiotherapy plus CTLA-4 blockade in lung cancer. Turning to the study itself: Disease control reached approximately 29%, with objective responses in less than 20%. Study-wide results and caveats: Radiotherapy with ipilimumab was followed by blood expansion of tumor-derived clones. Interferon-beta and early blood T cell clone dynamics reportedly predicted response best.

Focal radiation plus CTLA-4 blockade with ipilimumab was administered to patients who had chemo-refractory metastatic non-small-cell lung cancer. In regard to this clone: Its antigen is still unknown.

V was clipped by 3 bases and J by 0 bases; unmatched bases: 0. There are 15 residues in the CDR3. Germline V gene data show CDR1 as SGHTA and CDR2 as FQGNSA. Profiling relied on immunoSEQ multiplex PCR, and the TCRdb table lists in-frame clones only, not all of them. The sample has approximately 95,000 clones, approximately 85% seen once. The clonotype was recovered from a human donor with non-small cell lung cancer who had a partial response to radiotherapy plus ipilimumab. This sequence joins TRBV7-2 and TRBJ2-1, with TRBD2 matching 9 bases. The sample here was peripheral blood, taken from a patient treated with radiotherapy plus ipilimumab. This chain's CDR3 is CASSFSGSSYNEQFF. CDR3 DNA: TGTGCCAGCAGCTTTAGCGGGAGCTCCTACAATGAGCAGTTCTTC.